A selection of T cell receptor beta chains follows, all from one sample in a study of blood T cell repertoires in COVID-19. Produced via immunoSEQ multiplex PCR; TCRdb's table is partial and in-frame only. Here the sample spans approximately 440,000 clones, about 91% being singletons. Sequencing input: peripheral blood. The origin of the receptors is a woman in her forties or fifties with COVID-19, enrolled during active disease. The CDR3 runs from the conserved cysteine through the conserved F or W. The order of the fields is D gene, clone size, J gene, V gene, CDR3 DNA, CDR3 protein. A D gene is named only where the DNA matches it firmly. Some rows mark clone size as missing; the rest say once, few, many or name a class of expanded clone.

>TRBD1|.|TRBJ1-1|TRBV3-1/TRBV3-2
TGTGCCAGCAGCCCCACAGGGGGGGACACTGAAGCTTTCTTT
CASSPTGGDTEAFF
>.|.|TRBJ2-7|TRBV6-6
TGTGCCAGCACCCCTAACTCCTACGAGCAGTACTTC
CASTPNSYEQYF
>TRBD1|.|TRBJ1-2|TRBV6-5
TGTGCCAGCAGGGGACAGGCCCACTATGGCTACACCTTC
CASRGQAHYGYTF
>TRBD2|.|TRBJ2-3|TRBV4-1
TGCGCCAGCAGCCCACCTGCGGGAGCGGGGGCGTCAGATACGCAGTATTTT
CASSPPAGAGASDTQYF
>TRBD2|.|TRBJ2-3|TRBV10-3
TGTGCCATCAGAGGCACTAGCGGGGGTAAGGCAGATACGCAGTATTTT
CAIRGTSGGKADTQYF
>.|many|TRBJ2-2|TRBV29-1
TGCAGCGTTCTCAGGCTGAACACCGGGGAGCTGTTTTTT
CSVLRLNTGELFF
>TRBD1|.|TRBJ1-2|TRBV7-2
TGTGCCAGCAGCTTCGACAGGGATAACTATGGCTACACCTTC
CASSFDRDNYGYTF
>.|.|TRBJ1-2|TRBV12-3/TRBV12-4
TGTGCCAGCAGTTTTGGGTACAGGGGCTACACCTTC
CASSFGYRGYTF
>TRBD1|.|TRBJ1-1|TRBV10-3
TGTGCCATCAGTGAGACGGGGACAGGCACTGAAGCTTTCTTT
CAISETGTGTEAFF
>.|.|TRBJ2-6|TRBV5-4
TGTGCCAGCAGCTCCGGAGGGGGGGCCCGAAGCTCTGGGGCCAACGTCCTGACTTTC
CASSSGGGARSSGANVLTF
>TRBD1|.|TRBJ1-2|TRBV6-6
TGTGCCAGCAGTTTCACAGGGGGGGCTGGCTACACCTTC
CASSFTGGAGYTF
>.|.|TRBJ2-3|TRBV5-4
TGTGCCAGCAGCTTGGTGACAGGAGGCACAGATACGCAGTATTTT
CASSLVTGGTDTQYF
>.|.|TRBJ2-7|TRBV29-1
TGCAGCGGGGGACGGGCCTACGAGCAGTACTTC
CSGGRAYEQYF
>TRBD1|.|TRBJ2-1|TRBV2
TGTGCCAGCGGGGGCGACGACAGGGTCCTCTATGAGCAGTTCTTC
CASGGDDRVLYEQFF
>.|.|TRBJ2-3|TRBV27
TGTGCCAACCTTCACGAGGGGACTCAACATACGCAGTATTTT
CANLHEGTQHTQYF
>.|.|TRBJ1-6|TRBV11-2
TGTGCCAGCAGCTTAGGGGTCGGCAGCGGGGAGTCACCCCTCCACTTT
CASSLGVGSGESPLHF
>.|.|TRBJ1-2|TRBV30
TGTGCCTGGAGTGTAGGGGGTGATGGCTACACCTTC
CAWSVGGDGYTF
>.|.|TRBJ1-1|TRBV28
TGTGCCAGCAGTTTACCCCCTGGAGGGGGAGGGACTGAAGCTTTCTTT
CASSLPPGGGGTEAFF
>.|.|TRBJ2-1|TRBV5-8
TGTGCCAGCAGCTTGGGGCAGGGAGGCCGCGATGAGCAGTTCTTC
CASSLGQGGRDEQFF
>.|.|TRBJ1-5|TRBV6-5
TGTGCCAGCAGGAATCGGGGTGGCAGTCAGCCCCAGCATTTT
CASRNRGGSQPQHF
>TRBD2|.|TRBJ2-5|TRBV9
TGTGCCAGCAGCGTAGAGGGACTAGGGAGGGAGACCCAGTACTTC
CASSVEGLGRETQYF
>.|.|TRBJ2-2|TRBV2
TGTGCCAGGGCCTCTGGAGGCGGGGAGCTGTTTTTT
CARASGGGELFF
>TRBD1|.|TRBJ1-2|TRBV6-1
TGTGCCAGCAGTGCAAGACAGGGGGCGATGAATAACTATGGCTACACCTTC
CASSARQGAMNNYGYTF
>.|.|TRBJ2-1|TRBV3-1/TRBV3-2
TGTGCCAGCAGCCCTAACGCAGGAAATGAGCAGTTCTTC
CASSPNAGNEQFF